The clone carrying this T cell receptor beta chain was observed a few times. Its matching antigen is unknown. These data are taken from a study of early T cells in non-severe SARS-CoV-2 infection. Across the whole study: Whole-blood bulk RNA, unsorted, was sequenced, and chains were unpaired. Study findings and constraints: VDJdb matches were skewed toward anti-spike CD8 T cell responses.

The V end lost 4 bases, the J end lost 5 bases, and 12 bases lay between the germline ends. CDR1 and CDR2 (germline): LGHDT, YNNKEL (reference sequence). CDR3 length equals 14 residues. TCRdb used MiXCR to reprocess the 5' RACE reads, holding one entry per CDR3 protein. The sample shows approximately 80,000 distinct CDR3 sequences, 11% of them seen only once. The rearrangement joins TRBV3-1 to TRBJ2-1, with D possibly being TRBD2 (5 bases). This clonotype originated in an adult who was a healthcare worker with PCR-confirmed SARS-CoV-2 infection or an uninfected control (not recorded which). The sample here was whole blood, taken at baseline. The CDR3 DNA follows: TGTGCCAGCAGCCCTAACGTCGGGAACAATGAGCAGTTCTTC. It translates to CASSPNVGNNEQFF.